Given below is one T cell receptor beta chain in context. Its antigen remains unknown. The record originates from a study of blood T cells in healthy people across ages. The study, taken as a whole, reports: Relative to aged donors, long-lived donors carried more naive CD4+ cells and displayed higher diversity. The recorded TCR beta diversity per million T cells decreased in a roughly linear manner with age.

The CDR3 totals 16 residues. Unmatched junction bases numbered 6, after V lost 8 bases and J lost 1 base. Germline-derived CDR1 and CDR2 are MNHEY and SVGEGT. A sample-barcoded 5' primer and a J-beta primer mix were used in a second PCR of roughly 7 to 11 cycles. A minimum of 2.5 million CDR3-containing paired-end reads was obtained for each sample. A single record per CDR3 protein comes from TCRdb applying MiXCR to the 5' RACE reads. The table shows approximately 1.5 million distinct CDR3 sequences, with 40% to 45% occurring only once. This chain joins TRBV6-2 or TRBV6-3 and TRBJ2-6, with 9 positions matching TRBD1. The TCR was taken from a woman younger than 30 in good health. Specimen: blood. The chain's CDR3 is CASRDRVASGANVLTF. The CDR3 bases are TGTGCCAGCCGGGACAGGGTAGCGTCTGGGGCCAACGTCCTGACTTTC.